This TCR beta chain is from a study of cytomegalovirus exposure and HLA in healthy donors. Study-level points and caveats: An apparent linkage of common viral pathogens to several of the most significant clusters emerged in a later analysis. A later analysis linked a missense variant in DCLRE1C to the trimming of TCR beta V and J genes.

PCR was performed using 60 Vbeta and 13 Jbeta primers. Sequenced by immunoSEQ multiplex PCR; TCRdb stores in-frame clones only, minus some. The sample shows about 150,000 clones, less than 85% of them seen only once. With regard to this clone: No antigen is known for it.

Unmatched junction bases numbered 5, after V lost 5 bases and J lost 2 bases. Germline values: CDR1 SGHTA, CDR2 FQGNSA. The CDR3 spans 15 residues. This chain uses TRBV7-2 with TRBJ2-1, with 8 bases aligning to TRBD2. Sequenced sample: PBMCs. The sequence derives from a woman aged 45-65 years in good health and CMV-seropositive. The CDR3 bases are TGTGCCAGCAGCACACGGGGGGGCCCCTACAATGAGCAGTTCTTC. Protein product: CASSTRGGPYNEQFF. The full variable domain, in which reference TRBV7-2 and TRBJ2-1 provide the parts outside the CDR3, is GAGVSQSPSNKVTEKGKDVELRCDPISGHTALYWYRQSLGQGLEFLIYFQGNSAPDKSGLPSDRFSAERTGGSVSTLTIQRTQQEDSAVYLCASSTRGGPYNEQFFGPGTRLTVL.